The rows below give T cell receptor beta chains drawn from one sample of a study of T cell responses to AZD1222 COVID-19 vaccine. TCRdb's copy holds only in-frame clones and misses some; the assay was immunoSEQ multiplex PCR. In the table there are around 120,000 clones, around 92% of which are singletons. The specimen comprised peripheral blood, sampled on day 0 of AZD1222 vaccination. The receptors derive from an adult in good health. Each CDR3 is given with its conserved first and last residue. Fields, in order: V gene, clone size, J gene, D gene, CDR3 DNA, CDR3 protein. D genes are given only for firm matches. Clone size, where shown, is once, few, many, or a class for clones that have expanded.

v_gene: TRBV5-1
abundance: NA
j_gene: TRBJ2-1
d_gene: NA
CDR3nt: TGCGCCAGCAGCTCCTTGGCGGGGACCGCCTATGAGCAGTTCTTC
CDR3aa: CASSSLAGTAYEQFF

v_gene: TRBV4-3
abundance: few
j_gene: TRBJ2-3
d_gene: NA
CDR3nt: TGCGCCAGCAGCCCGGACAGTTTAACAGATACGCAGTATTTT
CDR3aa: CASSPDSLTDTQYF

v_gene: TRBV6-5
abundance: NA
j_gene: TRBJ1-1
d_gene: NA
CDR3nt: TGTGCCAGCAGGCCTGACAGTTTAGGTACTGAAGCTTTCTTT
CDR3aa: CASRPDSLGTEAFF

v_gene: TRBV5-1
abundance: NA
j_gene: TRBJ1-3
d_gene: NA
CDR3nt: TGCGCCAGCAGCTACACCGGGGGCGGAAACACCATATATTTT
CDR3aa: CASSYTGGGNTIYF

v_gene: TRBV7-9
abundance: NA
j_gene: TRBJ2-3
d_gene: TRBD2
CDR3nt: TGTGCCAGCAGCGCTACTCCGGGGGGGCGGGGCACAGATACGCAGTATTTT
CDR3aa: CASSATPGGRGTDTQYF

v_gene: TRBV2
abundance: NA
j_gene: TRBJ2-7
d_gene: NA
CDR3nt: TGTGCCACTCGGGCGGGCGGGTTCTACGAGCAGTACTTC
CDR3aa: CATRAGGFYEQYF

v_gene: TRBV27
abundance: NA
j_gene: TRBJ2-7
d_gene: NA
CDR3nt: TGTGCCAGCAGTTTCGGACTAACCTACGAGCAGTACTTC
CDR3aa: CASSFGLTYEQYF

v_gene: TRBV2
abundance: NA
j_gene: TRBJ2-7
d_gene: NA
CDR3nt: TGTGCCAGCAGTGGAGGAGCCGGACAAGGGGTCGAGCAGTACTTC
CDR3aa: CASSGGAGQGVEQYF

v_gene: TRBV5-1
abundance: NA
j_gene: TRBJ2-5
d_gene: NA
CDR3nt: TGCGCCAGCAGGTTAGCGCGGGGGCTGGCGACCCAGTACTTC
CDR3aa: CASRLARGLATQYF

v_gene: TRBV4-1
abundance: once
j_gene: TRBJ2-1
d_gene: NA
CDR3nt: TGCGCCAGCAGCCAGCGGTTTAGCGGACTTAACAATGAGCAGTTCTTC
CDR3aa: CASSQRFSGLNNEQFF

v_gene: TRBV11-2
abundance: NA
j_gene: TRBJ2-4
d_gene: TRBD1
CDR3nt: TGTGCCAGCAGCTTAGGGGGGACAGTCGCGGTGGGGAACATTCAGTACTTC
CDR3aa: CASSLGGTVAVGNIQYF

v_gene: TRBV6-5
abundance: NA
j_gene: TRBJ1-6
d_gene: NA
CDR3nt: TGTGCCAGCAGTTACAGGACGACGGATTCACCCCTCCACTTT
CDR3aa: CASSYRTTDSPLHF

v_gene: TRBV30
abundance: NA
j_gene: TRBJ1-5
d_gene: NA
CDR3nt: TGTGCCTGGAGCCGCGACAGCAATCAGCCCCAGCATTTT
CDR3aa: CAWSRDSNQPQHF

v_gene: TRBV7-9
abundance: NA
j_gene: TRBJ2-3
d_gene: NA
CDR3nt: TGTGCCAGCACGCTCGGGTACACAGATACGCAGTATTTT
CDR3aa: CASTLGYTDTQYF

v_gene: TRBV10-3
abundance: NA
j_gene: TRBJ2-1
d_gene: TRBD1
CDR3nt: TGTGCCATCAGAGAGGGACAGAGTGTCTACAATGAGCAGTTCTTC
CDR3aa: CAIREGQSVYNEQFF

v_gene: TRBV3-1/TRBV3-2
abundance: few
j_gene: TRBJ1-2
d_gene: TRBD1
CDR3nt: TGTGCCAGCAGCCTAACGACAGGGGGGAACGGCTACACCTTC
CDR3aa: CASSLTTGGNGYTF

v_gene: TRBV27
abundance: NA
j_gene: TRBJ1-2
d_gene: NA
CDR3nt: TGTGCCAGCAGTTTGGGTAGGTATGGCTACACCTTC
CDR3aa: CASSLGRYGYTF

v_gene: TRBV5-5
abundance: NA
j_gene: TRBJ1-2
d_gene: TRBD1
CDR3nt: TGTGCCAGCAGCTCAGCAAGGGACAGCAGCTATGGCTACACCTTC
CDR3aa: CASSSARDSSYGYTF

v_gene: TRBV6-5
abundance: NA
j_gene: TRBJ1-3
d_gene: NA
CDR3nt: TGTGCCAGCAGTTACTCGAATGGAGGAGGAAACACCATATATTTT
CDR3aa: CASSYSNGGGNTIYF

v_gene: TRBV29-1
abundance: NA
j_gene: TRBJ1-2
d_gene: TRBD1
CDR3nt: TGCAGCGTTGAAGGGACAGGGCAGAACTATGGCTACACCTTC
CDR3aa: CSVEGTGQNYGYTF

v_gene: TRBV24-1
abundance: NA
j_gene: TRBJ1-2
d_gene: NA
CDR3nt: TGTGCCACCAGTGATCCGAAGCCCGGAAACTATGGCTACACCTTC
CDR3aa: CATSDPKPGNYGYTF

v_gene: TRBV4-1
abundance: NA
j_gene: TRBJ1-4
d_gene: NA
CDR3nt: TGCGCCAGCAGCCAAGTGGGGGGACGGGGTGAAAAACTGTTTTTT
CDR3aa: CASSQVGGRGEKLFF

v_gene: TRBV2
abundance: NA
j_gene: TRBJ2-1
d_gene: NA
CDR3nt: TGTGCCAGCAGTCTTGTCGGAGGGAACAATGAGCAGTTCTTC
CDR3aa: CASSLVGGNNEQFF